The 18 T cell receptor beta chains below all came from one sample that was sequenced in a study of shared clonotypes between healthy human individuals. The assay was immunoSEQ multiplex PCR, and TCRdb's table has in-frame clones only and misses some. Found here are around 1.6 million clones, 95% to 99% of them singletons; the top ten hold less than 0.55%. The sequenced sample was naive CD4+ T cells sorted from blood. The sample's subset: CD45RA+ positively selected. These receptor sequences come from a man aged 30 to 39 in good health.

The chain couples TRBV28 to TRBJ1-2; possible D gene TRBD1, 5 bases. The CDR3 spans 16 residues. CDR1 and CDR2 from the germline V gene are MDHEN and SYDVKM. V lost 7 bases to trimming and J lost 0 bases, with 18 bases between them. CDR3 region: CASTWGRTHPNYGYTF. CDR3 sequence (DNA): TGTGCCAGCACGTGGGGACGTACCCACCCTAACTATGGCTACACCTTC.

The rearrangement links TRBV5-5 to TRBJ1-1; 12 bases line up with TRBD1. Trimming at V came to 0 bases and at J to 3 bases, leaving 9 bases not matched to a gene. The CDR3 is 18 amino acids. Looked up from germline, CDR1 is SGHKS and CDR2 is YYEKEE (reference sequence). The CDR3 reads CASSLVRGQGARDTEAFF. DNA for the CDR3: TGTGCCAGCAGCTTGGTCCGGGGACAGGGGGCGCGGGACACTGAAGCTTTCTTT.

The chain links TRBV10-3 to TRBJ2-3; the match to TRBD2 covers 8 bases. Germline CDR1 ENHRY, CDR2 SYGVKD. The V and J ends lost 2 bases and 1 base, in that order; junction bases with no gene match: 2. This CDR3 contains 15 residues. CDR3 nucleotide sequence: TGTGCCATCAGTGAGCAGACTAGCGGCACAGATACGCAGTATTTT. Protein product: CAISEQTSGTDTQYF.

The V and J genes are TRBV15 and TRBJ2-2; no definite D call. V was shortened by 0 bases and J by 0 bases, with 5 bases between the two germline ends. The CDR3 runs to 15 residues. Germline V lookup: CDR1 LNHNV, CDR2 YYDKDF (reference sequence). The CDR3 is CATSRERTNTGELFF. For the CDR3, the DNA is TGTGCCACCAGCAGAGAGCGGACGAACACCGGGGAGCTGTTTTTT.

The chain joins TRBV5-4 to TRBJ2-1; TRBD1 might be the D (5 bases). The V end was cut by 2 bases, the J end by 6 bases, with 9 bases between. Germline CDR1 reads SGHNT; CDR2 reads YYREEE (reference sequence). The CDR3 is 13 residues long. CDR3 DNA: TGTGCCAGCAGCTTCCGGACACCCAATGAGCAGTTCTTC. Translating it yields CASSFRTPNEQFF.

This sequence joins TRBV11-2 and TRBJ2-2; 11 positions agree with TRBD2. J lost 4 bases, V lost 5 bases, and 6 bases had no gene match. From germline, CDR1 is SGHAT and CDR2 FQNNGV. CDR3 length: 16 residues. CDR3 nucleotide sequence: TGTGCCAGCAGCCTACTAGCGGGAGAGATCACCGGGGAGCTGTTTTTT. It is translated as CASSLLAGEITGELFF. The variable domain in full, completed from reference TRBV11-2 and TRBJ2-2, reads EAGVAQSPRYKIIEKRQSVAFWCNPISGHATLYWYQQILGQGPKLLIQFQNNGVVDDSQLPKDRFSAERLKGVDSTLKIQPAKLEDSAVYLCASSLLAGEITGELFFGEGSRLTVL.

V and J are TRBV10-3 and TRBJ2-7, with unresolved D. In germline, CDR1 is ENHRY, CDR2 SYGVKD. V lost 0 bases, J lost 6 bases, and 12 bases lay in between. The CDR3 runs 14 residues. The CDR3 protein is CAISESTGRPEQYF. CDR3 sequence (DNA): TGTGCCATCAGTGAGTCGACTGGCAGGCCCGAGCAGTACTTC.

This clone was seen only once. V is TRBV2 and J is TRBJ1-3; D gene uncertain. Germline CDR1 is SNHLY and CDR2 is FYNNEI. The CDR3 contains 13 residues. V lost 10 bases and J lost 4, with 14 bases in between. In DNA, the CDR3 is TGTGCCACCGTGACCAATCTGGGAAACACCATATATTTT. Residues: CATVTNLGNTIYF.

The DNA for the CDR3 is TGTGCCAGCACCGACAGACCTACAGCCAAAAACATTCAGTACTTC. Its protein is CASTDRPTAKNIQYF. The chain employs TRBV11-2 and TRBJ2-4; the D gene is possibly TRBD1 (5 bases). Germline lookup yields CDR1 SGHAT and CDR2 FQNNGV. V gave up 7 bases and J gave up 0 bases, with 13 bases separating them. This CDR3 has 15 amino acids. The variable domain in full, completed from reference TRBV11-2 and TRBJ2-4, reads EAGVAQSPRYKIIEKRQSVAFWCNPISGHATLYWYQQILGQGPKLLIQFQNNGVVDDSQLPKDRFSAERLKGVDSTLKIQPAKLEDSAVYLCASTDRPTAKNIQYFGAGTRLSVL.

The chain's CDR3 is CASSSVAGAFF. CDR3 sequence (DNA): TGTGCCAGCAGTTCAGTAGCGGGAGCGTTCTTC. The chain uses TRBV6-6 and TRBJ2-1, with 9 nucleotides matching TRBD2. The CDR3 extends over 11 amino acids. CDR1 MNHNY and CDR2 SVGAGI come from the germline V gene (reference sequence). Trimming at V came to 4 bases and at J to 15 bases, leaving 4 bases not matched to a gene.

The V and J genes are TRBV11-3 and TRBJ2-2; 7 nucleotides line up with TRBD2. CDR3 size: 15 residues. Trimming at V came to 5 bases and at J to 5 bases, leaving 8 bases not matched to a gene. The germline gives CDR1 SGHNT, CDR2 YENEEA. The CDR3 DNA reads TGTGCCAGCAGCCTCCGGACTAGTCGGACCGGGGAGCTGTTTTTT. Translating gives CASSLRTSRTGELFF.

Worth noting for this clone: A much larger clone lies a single base off, so this may be a read error. V usage is TRBV28 and J usage is TRBJ2-7; D uncertain. Germline loops: CDR1 MDHEN, CDR2 SYDVKM. Trimming pared 4 bases from V and 2 bases from J, leaving 3 bases between. The CDR3 runs to 11 residues. CDR3: CASSYPYEQYF. CDR3 in DNA: TGTGCCAGCAGTTACCCCTACGAGCAGTACTTC.

A single count supports this clone. This chain uses TRBV5-6 with TRBJ2-7, with TRBD1 identical over 10 bases. This CDR3 region has 17 residues. V dropped 2 bases and J dropped 3; count of bases not matched to a gene: 11. Per the germline V gene, CDR1 is SGHDT and CDR2 is YYEEEE. The CDR3 nucleotides read TGTGCCAGCAGCTTTACGGGACAGGGGAGGCTTTACTACGAGCAGTACTTC. Translating it yields CASSFTGQGRLYYEQYF.

This CDR3 reads CASSRDRERSNVLTF. CDR3 DNA sequence: TGTGCCAGCTCCCGGGACAGGGAGAGAAGCAACGTCCTGACTTTC. The chain joins TRBV18 to TRBJ2-6, with TRBD1 matching over 9 bases. The CDR3 has 15 residues. After removal of 6 bases from V and 9 bases from J, the junction contained 9 bases not matched to a gene. The V gene's germline CDR1 is KGHSH and CDR2 LQKENI.

The chain links TRBV5-4 to TRBJ2-1; D is possibly TRBD2 (5 bases). With 0 bases removed from V and 6 bases from J, the gap between germline ends came to 10 bases. CDR3 length: 14 amino acids. Germline CDR1 SGHNT, CDR2 YYREEE (reference sequence). As DNA, the CDR3 is TGTGCCAGCAGCTTGGACATTCTAGCCAATGAGCAGTTCTTC. It is translated as CASSLDILANEQFF.

V is TRBV30 and J is TRBJ2-4, with D unclear. Trimming removed 5 bases at V and 0 bases at J, with 5 bases between. The CDR3 totals 12 residues. Germline-derived CDR1 and CDR2 are GTSNPN and SVGIG (reference sequence). The CDR3 reads CAWRLAKNIQYF. The CDR3 DNA reads TGTGCCTGGCGGTTAGCCAAAAACATTCAGTACTTC.

The V and J genes are TRBV10-3 and TRBJ2-7, with D unresolved. Germline values: CDR1 ENHRY, CDR2 SYGVKD. Trimming shortened V by 0 bases and J by 3 bases, and 21 bases separated the two germline ends. This CDR3 comprises 18 residues. CDR3 sequence (DNA): TGTGCCATCAGTGAGTCGTCACAAACTTGGAACACGCACTACGAGCAGTACTTC. Translated, it gives CAISESSQTWNTHYEQYF.

This chain joins TRBV5-4 and TRBJ2-7; 12 bases are shared with TRBD2. The CDR3 spans 17 residues. Losses at the gene ends were 4 bases for V and 4 bases for J; bases not matched to a gene: 12. Germline V gene sequence: CDR1 SGHNT, CDR2 YYREEE (reference sequence). The CDR3 spells CASSKSLAGGGFYEQYF. Written as DNA, the CDR3 is TGTGCCAGCAGCAAATCTCTAGCGGGAGGGGGTTTTTACGAGCAGTACTTC.